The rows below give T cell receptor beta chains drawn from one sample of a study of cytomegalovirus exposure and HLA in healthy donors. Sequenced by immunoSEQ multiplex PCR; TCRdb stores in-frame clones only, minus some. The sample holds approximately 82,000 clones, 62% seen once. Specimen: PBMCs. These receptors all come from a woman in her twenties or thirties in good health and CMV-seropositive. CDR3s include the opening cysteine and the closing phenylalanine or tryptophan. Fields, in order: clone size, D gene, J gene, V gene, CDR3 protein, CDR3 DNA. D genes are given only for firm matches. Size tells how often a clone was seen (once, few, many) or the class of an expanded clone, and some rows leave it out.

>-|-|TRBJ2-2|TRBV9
CASSAERLGFTGELFF
TGTGCCAGCAGCGCAGAAAGACTAGGATTCACCGGGGAGCTGTTTTTT
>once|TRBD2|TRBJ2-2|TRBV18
CASSPQRVAGTNTGELFF
TGTGCCAGCTCACCACAGAGGGTAGCGGGGACGAACACCGGGGAGCTGTTTTTT
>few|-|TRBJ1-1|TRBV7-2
CASSLASSGTEAFF
TGTGCCAGCAGCTTAGCGTCGAGTGGCACTGAAGCTTTCTTT
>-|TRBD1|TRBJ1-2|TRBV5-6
CASSSLGQAGGYTF
TGTGCCAGCAGCTCCCTAGGACAGGCTGGGGGCTACACCTTC
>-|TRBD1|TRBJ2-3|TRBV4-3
CASSQEGQDLDTQYF
TGCGCCAGCAGCCAAGAGGGACAGGACCTAGATACGCAGTATTTT
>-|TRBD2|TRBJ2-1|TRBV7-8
CASSLALSGGASEQFF
TGTGCCAGCAGCTTGGCCCTTAGCGGGGGGGCATCTGAGCAGTTCTTC
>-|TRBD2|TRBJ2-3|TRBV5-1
CASSWTSGGSTDTQYF
TGCGCCAGCAGCTGGACTAGCGGGGGGTCCACAGATACGCAGTATTTT
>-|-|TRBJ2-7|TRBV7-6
CASSYYRAGEQYF
TGTGCCAGCAGCTACTATAGGGCGGGGGAGCAGTACTTC
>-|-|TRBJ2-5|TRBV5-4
CASSLEWAMETQYF
TGTGCCAGCAGCTTGGAGTGGGCGATGGAGACCCAGTACTTC
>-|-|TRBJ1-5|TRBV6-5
CASGQSYSNQPQHF
TGTGCCAGCGGTCAGTCGTATAGCAATCAGCCCCAGCATTTT